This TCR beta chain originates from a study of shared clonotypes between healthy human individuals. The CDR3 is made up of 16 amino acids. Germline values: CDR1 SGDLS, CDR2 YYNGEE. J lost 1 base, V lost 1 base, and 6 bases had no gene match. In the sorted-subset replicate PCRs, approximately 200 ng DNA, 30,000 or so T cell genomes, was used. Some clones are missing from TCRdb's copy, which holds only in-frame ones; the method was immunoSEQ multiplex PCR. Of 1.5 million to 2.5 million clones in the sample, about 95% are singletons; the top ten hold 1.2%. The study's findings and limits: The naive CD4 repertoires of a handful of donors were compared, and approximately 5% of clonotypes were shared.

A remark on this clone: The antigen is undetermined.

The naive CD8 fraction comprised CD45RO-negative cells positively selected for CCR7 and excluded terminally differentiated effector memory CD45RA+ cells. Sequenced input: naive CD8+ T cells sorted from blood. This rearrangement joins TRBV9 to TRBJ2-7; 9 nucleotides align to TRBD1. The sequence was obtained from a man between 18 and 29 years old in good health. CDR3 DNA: TGTGCCAGCAGCGTACGAACAGGGGGCCCTTCCTACGAGCAGTACTTC. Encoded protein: CASSVRTGGPSYEQYF.